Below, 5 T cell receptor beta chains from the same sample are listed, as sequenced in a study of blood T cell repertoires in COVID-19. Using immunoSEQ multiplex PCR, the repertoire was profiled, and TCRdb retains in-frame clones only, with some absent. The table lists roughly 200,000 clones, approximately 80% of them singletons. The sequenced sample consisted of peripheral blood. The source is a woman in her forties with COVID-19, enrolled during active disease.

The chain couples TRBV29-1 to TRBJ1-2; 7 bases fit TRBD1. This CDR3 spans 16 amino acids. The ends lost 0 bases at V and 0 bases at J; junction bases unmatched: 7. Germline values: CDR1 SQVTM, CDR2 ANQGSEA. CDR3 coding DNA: TGCAGCGTTGAAGATCTGTGGGACAGTTCTAACTATGGCTACACCTTC. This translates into CSVEDLWDSSNYGYTF.

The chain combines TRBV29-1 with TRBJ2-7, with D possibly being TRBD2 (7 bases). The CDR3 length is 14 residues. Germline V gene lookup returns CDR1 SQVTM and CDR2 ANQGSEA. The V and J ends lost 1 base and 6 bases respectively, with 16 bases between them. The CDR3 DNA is TGCAGCGTTGAAGTGGCGGGAGTAGGGGGCGAGCAGTACTTC. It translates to CSVEVAGVGGEQYF.

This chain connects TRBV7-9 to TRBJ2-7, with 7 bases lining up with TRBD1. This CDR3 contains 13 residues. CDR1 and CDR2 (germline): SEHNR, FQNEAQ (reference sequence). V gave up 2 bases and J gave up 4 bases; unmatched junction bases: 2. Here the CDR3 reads CASSLPGGYEQYF. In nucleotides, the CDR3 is TGTGCCAGCAGCTTACCAGGGGGATACGAGCAGTACTTC.

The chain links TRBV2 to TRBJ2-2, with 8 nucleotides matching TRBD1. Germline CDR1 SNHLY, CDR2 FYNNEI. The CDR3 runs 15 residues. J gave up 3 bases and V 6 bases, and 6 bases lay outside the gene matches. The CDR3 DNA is TGTGCCAGCAGCCGACAGGGGAGTGACACCGGGGAGCTGTTTTTT. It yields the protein CASSRQGSDTGELFF.

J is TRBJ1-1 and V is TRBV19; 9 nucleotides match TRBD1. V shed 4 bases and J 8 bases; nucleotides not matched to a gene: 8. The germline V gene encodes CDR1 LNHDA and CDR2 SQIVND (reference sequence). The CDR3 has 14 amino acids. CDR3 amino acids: CASSKSGQGKEAFF. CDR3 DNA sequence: TGTGCCAGTAGTAAAAGCGGACAGGGGAAGGAAGCTTTCTTT.